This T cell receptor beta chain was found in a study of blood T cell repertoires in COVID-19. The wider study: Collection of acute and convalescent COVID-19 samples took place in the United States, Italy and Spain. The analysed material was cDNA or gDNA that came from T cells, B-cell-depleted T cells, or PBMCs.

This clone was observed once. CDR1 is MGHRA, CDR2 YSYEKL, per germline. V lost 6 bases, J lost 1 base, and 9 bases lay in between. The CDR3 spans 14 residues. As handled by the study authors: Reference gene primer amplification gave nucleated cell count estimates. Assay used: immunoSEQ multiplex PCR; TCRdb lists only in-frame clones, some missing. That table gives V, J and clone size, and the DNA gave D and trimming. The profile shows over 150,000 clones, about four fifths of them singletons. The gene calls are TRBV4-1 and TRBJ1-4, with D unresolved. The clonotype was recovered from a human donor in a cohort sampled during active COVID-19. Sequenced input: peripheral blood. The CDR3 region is CASSDSRTNEKLFF. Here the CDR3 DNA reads TGCGCCAGCAGTGATAGCAGAACTAATGAAAAACTGTTTTTT.